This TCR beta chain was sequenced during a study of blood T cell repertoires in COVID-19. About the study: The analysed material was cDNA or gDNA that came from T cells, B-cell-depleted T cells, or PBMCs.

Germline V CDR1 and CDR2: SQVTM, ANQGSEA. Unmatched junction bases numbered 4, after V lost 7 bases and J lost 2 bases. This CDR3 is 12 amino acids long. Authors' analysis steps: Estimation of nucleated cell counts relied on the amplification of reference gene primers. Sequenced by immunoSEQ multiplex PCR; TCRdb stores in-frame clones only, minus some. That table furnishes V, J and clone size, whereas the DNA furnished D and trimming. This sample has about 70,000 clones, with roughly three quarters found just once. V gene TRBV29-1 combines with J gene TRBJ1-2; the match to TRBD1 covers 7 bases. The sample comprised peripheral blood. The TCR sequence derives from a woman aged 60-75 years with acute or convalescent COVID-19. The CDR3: CSGGGQNYGYTF. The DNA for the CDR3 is TGCAGCGGGGGGGGACAGAACTATGGCTACACCTTC.